This entry lists 13 T cell receptor beta chains sequenced from one sample in a study of T cells in Graves' hyperthyroidism and ophthalmopathy. RNA transcripts gave rise to amplified TCR beta CDR3 regions. The HTBI set primed first-round TCR CDR3 RT-PCR. TCRdb passed the multiplex PCR reads through MiXCR, listing each CDR3 protein once. In the table there are approximately 640,000 distinct CDR3 sequences, around 16% of which are singletons. The specimen sequenced was blood. The receptor set was obtained from a man between 45 and 60 years old with Graves' hyperthyroidism.

A remark on this clonotype: Just one base apart from a much larger clone, this may be a read error. This rearrangement joins TRBV12-3 or TRBV12-4 to TRBJ1-2; no firm D call. The CDR3 covers 16 residues. The CDR3 DNA sequence: TGTGTCAGCAGTTTAAGAAGATTAAGCGGGATCTATGGCTACACCTTC. It yields the protein CVSSLRRLSGIYGYTF.

This clonotype was seen repeatedly, ten times or more. The V call is TRBV20-1, the J call TRBJ1-6; 8 bases fit TRBD1. The V and J ends lost 6 bases and 10 bases, in that order; junction bases with no gene match: 14. Germline-derived CDR1 and CDR2 are DFQATT and SNEGSKA (reference sequence). The CDR3 runs 15 residues. CDR3 in amino acids: CSAHRDDRGGSPLHF. DNA of the CDR3: TGCAGTGCCCACCGGGACGACAGGGGTGGGTCACCCCTCCACTTT.

Remarks on this clonotype: Without the conserved terminal phenylalanine or tryptophan, this CDR3 likely stems from a read error. The chain joins TRBV2 to TRBJ2-2; TRBD2 agrees at 8 bases. Losses at the gene ends were 6 bases for V and 5 bases for J; bases not matched to a gene: 17. This CDR3 region has 18 residues. Germline V gene sequence: CDR1 SNHLY, CDR2 FYNNEI. CDR3 sequence: CASSSGLLAERRTGELFL. For the CDR3, the DNA is TGTGCCAGCAGCAGTGGGCTACTAGCGGAGCGAAGGACCGGGGAGCTGTTTCTT.

This clonotype was seen a single time. The V call is TRBV6-1, the J call TRBJ2-4; TRBD1 matches at 7 bases. The length of the CDR3 is 14 residues. V lost 8 bases and J lost 2; bases outside the gene matches: 6. Germline V lookup: CDR1 MNHNS, CDR2 SASEGT. CDR3 nucleotide sequence: TGTGCCAGCCAGGAACAGGGGTCCAAAAACATTCAGTACTTC. Protein product: CASQEQGSKNIQYF.

This clonotype was counted a few times. The chain has TRBV5-1 and TRBJ2-1, with 11 positions matching TRBD2. Trimming cost V 4 bases and J 8 bases; bases outside gene matches: 11. This CDR3 has 16 residues. Germline values: CDR1 SGHRS, CDR2 YFSETQ. DNA for the CDR3: TGCGCCAGCAGCGTTACAATAGCGGGAGGGCCAGATGAGCAGTTCTTC. It is translated as CASSVTIAGGPDEQFF.

The chain is built from TRBV19 and TRBJ1-1; the D is unclear. CDR3 length: 14 residues. Germline lookup yields CDR1 LNHDA and CDR2 SQIVND (reference sequence). V was clipped by 5 bases and J by 0 bases, with 10 bases between them. CDR3: CASSPQKMNTEAFF. In DNA, the CDR3 is TGTGCCAGTAGTCCTCAGAAAATGAACACTGAAGCTTTCTTT.

This clonotype was found many times. The CDR3, as DNA: TGCAGTGCTAGAGATCCCGGAGGATATGGCTACACCTTC. It encodes CSARDPGGYGYTF. V and J are TRBV20-1 and TRBJ1-2; D is undetermined. Per germline, CDR1 DFQATT and CDR2 SNEGSKA (reference sequence). CDR3 length: 13 residues. The V end lost 0 bases, the J end lost 5 bases, and 10 bases lay between the germline ends.

In the case of this clonotype: A single base separates this from a much larger clone, so it may be a read error. The CDR3 nucleotides read TGTGCCAGCAAAATCCTAGCGGGAGGTTGGACCGGGGAGCTGCTTTTT. It codes for CASKILAGGWTGELLF. This chain connects TRBV6-1 to TRBJ2-2, with 11 bases aligning to TRBD2. CDR3 length equals 16 residues. Germline CDR1 and CDR2: MNHNS and SASEGT.

At least ten counts were recorded for this clonotype. This chain connects TRBV28 to TRBJ2-7; no reliable D call. Germline assignment: CDR1 MDHEN and CDR2 SYDVKM. V was clipped by 7 bases and J by 6 bases, with 13 bases between them. The CDR3 has 12 amino acids. In DNA, the CDR3 is TGTGCCAGCACGCATCCATGGGGCGAGCAGTACTTC. Translating it yields CASTHPWGEQYF. The variable domain in full, with the rest retrieved from reference TRBV28 and TRBJ2-7, is DVKVTQSSRYLVKRTGEKVFLECVQDMDHENMFWYRQDPGLGLRLIYFSYDVKMKEKGDIPEGYSVSREKKERFSLILESASTNQTSMYLCASTHPWGEQYFGPGTRLTVT.

The chain carries TRBV30 and TRBJ2-1; D is unclear. Per the germline V gene, CDR1 is GTSNPN and CDR2 is SVGIG (reference sequence). This CDR3 is 12 amino acids long. Between the trimmed V and J ends, which lost 0 bases and 4 bases, there was a span of 4 bases. The CDR3: CAWSVLYNEQFF. The CDR3 DNA reads as TGTGCCTGGAGTGTACTTTACAATGAGCAGTTCTTC.

This clonotype was recorded many times. The CDR3 sequence: CASGQGDSYEQYF. CDR3 bases: TGTGCCAGCGGACAGGGCGATAGCTACGAGCAGTACTTC. This chain joins TRBV28 and TRBJ2-7, with 8 bases aligning to TRBD1. Trimming took 8 bases from V and 3 from J; bases not matched to a gene: 6. This CDR3 comprises 13 residues. The germline CDR1 and CDR2 sequences are MDHEN and SYDVKM.

This clonotype was found many times. This chain joins TRBV5-6 and TRBJ2-5; D possibly corresponds to TRBD2 (5 bases). CDR1 is SGHDT and CDR2 is YYEEEE in the germline V gene. V was cut by 0 bases and J by 2 bases, with 14 bases left in between. The CDR3 loop spans 16 amino acids. CDR3 protein: CASSLVPAELQETQYF. The CDR3 DNA sequence: TGTGCCAGCAGCTTGGTTCCAGCGGAGCTACAAGAGACCCAGTACTTC.

V gene TRBV6-1 combines with J gene TRBJ1-3, with 8 bases that match TRBD1. The germline V gene encodes CDR1 MNHNS and CDR2 SASEGT. The ends lost 10 bases at V and 3 bases at J; junction bases unmatched: 8. This CDR3 is 14 amino acids long. This chain's CDR3 is CATTYGQGGNTIYF. Here the CDR3 DNA reads TGTGCCACAACCTATGGACAGGGTGGAAACACCATATATTTT.